Presented here are 7 T cell receptor beta chains from one specimen sequenced in a study of T cell responses to AZD1222 COVID-19 vaccine. Repertoires were generated with immunoSEQ multiplex PCR, while TCRdb's copy carries only in-frame clones and drops some. The data show 110,000 to 150,000 clones, with 90% to 95% seen just once and around 1.9% held by the top ten. Source: peripheral blood, taken on day 0 of AZD1222 vaccination. The source of these receptors is an adult in good health.

The rearrangement joins TRBV5-5 to TRBJ2-3, with D perhaps being TRBD1 or TRBD2 (6 bases each). Trimming removed 0 bases from V and 1 base from J, with 9 bases in between. This CDR3 has 15 residues. Germline CDR1 and CDR2: SGHKS and YYEKEE (reference sequence). The CDR3 DNA follows: TGTGCCAGCAGCTTGGCAAGGGGGGGCACAGATACGCAGTATTTT. It yields the protein CASSLARGGTDTQYF.

The rearrangement uses TRBV11-2 and TRBJ2-7; the D gene is possibly TRBD1 (5 bases). The germline gives CDR1 SGHAT, CDR2 FQNNGV. The V and J ends lost 1 base and 1 base respectively, with 11 bases between them. The CDR3 spans 15 residues. The chain's CDR3 is CASSLVGDSSYEQYF. The CDR3, as DNA: TGTGCCAGCAGCTTAGTCGGTGACAGTTCCTACGAGCAGTACTTC.

The genes are TRBV4-1 and TRBJ1-5, with D perhaps matching TRBD1 (5 bases). CDR1 is MGHRA and CDR2 is YSYEKL in the germline V gene. CDR3 length equals 17 residues. The V end was cut by 0 bases, the J end by 2 bases, with 14 bases between. This chain's CDR3 is CASSQDGAGLGNQPQHF. The CDR3 DNA follows: TGCGCCAGCAGCCAAGATGGGGCAGGGCTGGGCAATCAGCCCCAGCATTTT.

A few counts support this clone. V and J are TRBV7-2 and TRBJ1-2; 11 nucleotides align to TRBD1. The CDR3 spans 15 residues. The junction had 4 bases not matched to a gene; V was cut back by 5 bases and J by 2 bases. Germline CDR1 and CDR2: SGHTA and FQGNSA. CDR3 sequence reads: CASSTGTGGNYGYTF. Written as DNA, the CDR3 is TGTGCCAGCAGCACAGGGACAGGGGGAAACTATGGCTACACCTTC.

The chain uses TRBV5-1 and TRBJ2-2; a possible D gene is TRBD1 (5 bases). The V end lost 0 bases, the J end lost 6 bases, and 9 bases lay between the germline ends. This CDR3 comprises 14 residues. The germline gives CDR1 SGHRS, CDR2 YFSETQ. Here the CDR3 reads CASSLGGRAGELFF. CDR3 nucleotides: TGCGCCAGCAGCTTGGGGGGCAGGGCCGGGGAGCTGTTTTTT.

This clone was seen a handful of times. This chain uses TRBV13 with TRBJ1-2; D is undetermined. The germline CDR1 and CDR2 sequences are PRHDT and FYEKMQ (reference sequence). The CDR3 contains 15 residues. V shed 5 bases and J shed 2 bases, with 15 bases lying between them. This chain's CDR3 is CASSHKRPRNYGYTF. The CDR3 nucleotides are TGTGCCAGCAGCCATAAACGTCCCAGGAACTATGGCTACACCTTC.

The V call is TRBV7-2, the J call TRBJ1-6; D gene uncertain. The germline V gene encodes CDR1 SGHTA and CDR2 FQGNSA. This CDR3 has 15 residues. Between the trimmed V and J ends, which lost 4 bases and 8 bases, there was a span of 15 bases. CDR3 sequence: CASSSRQLYDSPLHF. The CDR3 nucleotides are TGTGCCAGCAGCTCAAGGCAGCTTTATGATTCACCCCTCCACTTT.